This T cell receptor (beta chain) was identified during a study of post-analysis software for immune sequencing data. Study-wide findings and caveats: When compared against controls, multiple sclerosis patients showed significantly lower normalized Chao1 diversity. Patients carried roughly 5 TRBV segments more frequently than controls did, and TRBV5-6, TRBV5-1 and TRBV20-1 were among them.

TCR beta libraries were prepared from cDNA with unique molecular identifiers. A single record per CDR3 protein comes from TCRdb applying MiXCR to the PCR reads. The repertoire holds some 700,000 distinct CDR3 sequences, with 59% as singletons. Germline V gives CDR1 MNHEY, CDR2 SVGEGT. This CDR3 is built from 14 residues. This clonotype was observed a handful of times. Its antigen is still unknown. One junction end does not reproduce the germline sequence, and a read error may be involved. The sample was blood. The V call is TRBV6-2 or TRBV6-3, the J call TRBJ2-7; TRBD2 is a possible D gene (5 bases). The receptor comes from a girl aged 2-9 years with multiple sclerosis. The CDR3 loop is CASSPRLKRTEQYF. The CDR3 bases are TGTGCTAGCAGTCCTCGACTAAAACGCACCGAGCAGTACTTC.